One sample yielded the 28 T cell receptor beta chains listed below, sequenced in a study of liver allograft versus peripheral blood T cells. On the study more broadly: Peripheral blood of the recipients supplied T cell receptor repertoires that were compared with those in transplanted livers.

TCRdb reprocessed the reads via MiXCR and lists one record per CDR3 protein. The sample shows 8,000 or so distinct CDR3 sequences, 17% of them seen only once. The source of these receptors is a human patient who had a liver transplant. The graft donor may be the source of some T cells.

This clonotype was seen more than once but under ten times. The chain has TRBV3-1 and TRBJ2-2; D gene unclear. V shed 11 bases and J shed 5 bases, with 18 bases lying between them. The CDR3 has 14 amino acids. Germline CDR1 LGHDT, CDR2 YNNKEL (reference sequence). CDR3 nucleotide sequence: TGTGCCGTCCACGGGCCGGGTAGGACCGGGGAGCTGTTTTTT. Protein: CAVHGPGRTGELFF.

The rearrangement links TRBV5-6 to TRBJ2-5; no definite D call. The V gene lost 0 bases and the J gene lost 4 bases, with 10 bases spanning the gap. Germline V lookup: CDR1 SGHDT, CDR2 YYEEEE. The CDR3 contains 14 residues. CDR3 DNA: TGTGCCAGCAGCTTGGGCAGTCTCGGAGAGACCCAGTACTTC. Its translation: CASSLGSLGETQYF.

This clonotype showed up many times. The gene calls are TRBV29-1 and TRBJ1-1; D gene ambiguous. V was trimmed by 6 bases and J by 4 bases, leaving 9 bases between them. This CDR3 is 11 amino acids long. Germline V gene lookup returns CDR1 SQVTM and CDR2 ANQGSEA. The CDR3 DNA reads TGCAGCGTAGTTCCCCTCACTGAAGCTTTCTTT. This encodes CSVVPLTEAFF.

This clonotype was observed at least ten times. The chain joins TRBV5-4 to TRBJ2-1; TRBD1 or TRBD2 may be the D gene (7 bases each). The CDR3 runs to 13 residues. V lost 4 bases and J 14 bases, leaving 19 bases between the germline ends. The germline V gene encodes CDR1 SGHNT and CDR2 YYREEE (reference sequence). The CDR3: CASSAGQDGGKFF. The CDR3 DNA follows: TGTGCCAGCAGCGCTGGACAGGACGGGGGGAAGTTCTTC. Looking up the rest from reference TRBV5-4 and TRBJ2-1 gives the full variable domain: ETGVTQSPTHLIKTRGQQVTLRCSSQSGHNTVSWYQQALGQGPQFIFQYYREEENGRGNFPPRFSGLQFPNYSSELNVNALELDDSALYLCASSAGQDGGKFFGPGTRLTVL.

This clonotype appeared a few times. CDR3 protein: CASHQGQPQHF. The CDR3 DNA is TGTGCCAGCCACCAGGGTCAGCCCCAGCATTTT. The V call is TRBV28, the J call TRBJ1-5; D may be TRBD1 (5 bases). The length of the CDR3 is 11 residues. Trimming removed 8 bases at V and 6 bases at J, with 8 bases between. CDR1 and CDR2 from the germline V gene are MDHEN and SYDVKM.

V usage is TRBV6-6 and J usage is TRBJ2-2, with D possibly being TRBD2 (7 bases). The germline V gene encodes CDR1 MNHNY and CDR2 SVGAGI (reference sequence). V shed 11 bases and J shed 3 bases, with 43 bases lying between them. The CDR3 loop spans 23 amino acids. The CDR3 is CAGVKSDLAAWGQKSRDTGELFF. DNA of the CDR3: TGTGCCGGAGTTAAATCCGACCTAGCGGCGTGGGGACAAAAGTCGAGGGACACCGGGGAGCTGTTTTTT.

Turning to this clonotype: A read error may explain this, as a much larger clone is one base away. The chain carries TRBV5-6 and TRBJ2-2; TRBD2 is a possible D gene (9 bases). This CDR3 comprises 14 residues. Per germline, CDR1 SGHDT and CDR2 YYEEEE. The CDR3 sequence: CATSLDRASGEPFF. The CDR3 bases are TGTGCCACCAGCCTGGACAGGGCTAGCGGGGAGCCGTTTTTT.

This clonotype was counted ten times or more. The chain recombines TRBV7-9 with TRBJ2-7; D is possibly TRBD1 (7 bases). Germline loops: CDR1 SEHNR, CDR2 FQNEAQ (reference sequence). V was clipped by 5 bases and J by 5 bases, with 16 bases between them. The CDR3 spans 14 residues. As DNA, the CDR3 is TGTGCCAGCAGCGACACAGGGGAGGCTCACGAGCAGTACTTC. Translated: CASSDTGEAHEQYF.

This clonotype was seen a single time. The CDR3 coding sequence is TGTGCCAGCAGCCCCCGGGACCTCTACGAGCAGTACTTC. Translation gives CASSPRDLYEQYF. This chain uses TRBV3-1 with TRBJ2-7, with D perhaps TRBD1 or TRBD2 (5 bases each). CDR3 length equals 13 residues. Germline V gene sequence: CDR1 LGHDT, CDR2 YNNKEL (reference sequence). V was trimmed by 4 bases and J by 3 bases, leaving 10 bases between them.

With regard to this clonotype: A much bigger clone sits one base away, suggesting this may be a read error. The chain links TRBV6-5 to TRBJ2-3; D call uncertain. This CDR3 is 15 amino acids long. Germline CDR1 reads MNHEY; CDR2 reads SVGAGI. The DNA of the CDR3 is TGTACCAGCAGTTACTCCCCGTCCACGGCAGATACGCAGTATTTT. Protein product: CTSSYSPSTADTQYF.

This clonotype is classed as medium-sized. The J gene is TRBJ1-5, the V gene TRBV27; weak D call: TRBD1 (5 bases). This CDR3 comprises 13 residues. CDR1 and CDR2 (germline): MNHEY, SMNVEV (reference sequence). Trimming took 5 bases from V and 5 from J, leaving 10 bases between them. CDR3 sequence reads: CASSPRVHQPQHF. For the CDR3, the DNA is TGTGCCAGCAGTCCCAGGGTACATCAGCCCCAGCATTTT.

As to this clonotype: Since a much larger clone is just one base distant, this may be a read error. The chain is built from TRBV18 and TRBJ2-7, with 7 bases identical to TRBD1. Germline values: CDR1 KGHSH, CDR2 LQKENI. This CDR3 has 15 residues. Trimming at V came to 2 bases and at J to 4 bases, leaving 8 bases not matched to a gene. CDR3 in DNA: TGTGCCAGCTCACCAGCGACAGGGAATTCGTACGAGCAGTACTTC. It yields the protein CASSPATGNSYEQYF.

Concerning this clonotype: This may be a read error: a much more frequent sequence differs by one nucleotide. The chain links TRBV6-6 to TRBJ1-4; the D gene is possibly TRBD1 (6 bases). This CDR3 has 15 residues. Germline loops: CDR1 MNHNY, CDR2 SVGAGI (reference sequence). This CDR3 is CASRPQGYTNEKLIF. In nucleotides, the CDR3 is TGTGCCAGCAGACCCCAGGGGTACACTAATGAAAAACTGATTTTT.

In its sample, this clonotype is medium-sized. This rearrangement joins TRBV15 to TRBJ2-7, with TRBD1 matching 7 bases. V shed 3 bases, J shed 5 bases, and the junction held 7 bases outside the gene matches. Germline CDR1 and CDR2: LNHNV and YYDKDF (reference sequence). CDR3 length: 14 residues. The CDR3 region is CATSRTGQSNEQYF. As DNA, the CDR3 is TGTGCCACCAGCAGGACGGGACAGAGTAACGAGCAGTACTTC. The complete variable domain, with remaining parts taken from reference TRBV15 and TRBJ2-7, reads DAMVIQNPRYQVTQFGKPVTLSCSQTLNHNVMYWYQQKSSQAPKLLFHYYDKDFNNEADTPDNFQSRRPNTSFCFLDIRSPGLGDTAMYLCATSRTGQSNEQYFGPGTRLTVT.

This clonotype was recorded at least ten times. This chain joins TRBV28 and TRBJ1-5; D is unclear. Germline values: CDR1 MDHEN, CDR2 SYDVKM. CDR3 length: 13 residues. Trimming shortened V by 3 bases and J by 7 bases, and 10 bases separated the two germline ends. The CDR3 sequence is CASSFSYSQPQHF. Written as DNA, the CDR3 is TGTGCCAGCAGTTTCTCCTACTCGCAGCCCCAGCATTTT.

By share, this clonotype ranks as medium-sized (0.01 to 0.1%). CDR3 sequence: CASSLRQLSYTF. CDR3 DNA: TGTGCCAGCTCACTGCGACAGTTAAGCTACACCTTC. V usage is TRBV18 and J usage is TRBJ1-2, with D perhaps TRBD1 (5 bases). V was trimmed by 4 bases and J by 9 bases, leaving 12 bases between them. The germline V gene has CDR1 KGHSH and CDR2 LQKENI. There are 12 residues in the CDR3.

This clonotype is medium-sized by share. The V call is TRBV19, the J call TRBJ2-2; weak D call: TRBD1 (6 bases). The V gene lost 4 bases and the J gene lost 7 bases, with 16 bases spanning the gap. Germline CDR1 reads LNHDA; CDR2 reads SQIVND (reference sequence). This CDR3 has 15 amino acids. The CDR3 region has the DNA TGTGCCAGTAGTAAGATAGCAGGGGTGGTCGGGGAGCTGTTTTTT. Protein: CASSKIAGVVGELFF. The complete variable domain, with remaining parts taken from reference TRBV19 and TRBJ2-2, reads DGGITQSPKYLFRKEGQNVTLSCEQNLNHDAMYWYRQDPGQGLRLIYYSQIVNDFQKGDIAEGYSVSREKKESFPLTVTSAQKNPTAFYLCASSKIAGVVGELFFGEGSRLTVL.

Turning to this clonotype: A much larger clone sits a single nucleotide away, making a read error possible. V and J are TRBV18 and TRBJ2-7; possible D gene TRBD1, 5 bases. The CDR3 extends over 12 amino acids. The V gene's germline CDR1 is KGHSH and CDR2 LQKENI. CDR3 in DNA: TGTGTCAGCTCAACGTCAGGGTTCGAGCAGTACTTC. This translates into CVSSTSGFEQYF.

The CDR3 DNA reads TGTGCCAGCAGCCCAGGACTAGACGAGCAGTACTTC. The encoded protein is CASSPGLDEQYF. The rearrangement joins TRBV12-3 or TRBV12-4 to TRBJ2-7; 7 nucleotides match TRBD2. The CDR3 contains 12 residues. V lost 6 bases, J lost 5 bases, and 4 bases stayed unmatched.

This clonotype was seen a few times. The chain links TRBV20-1 to TRBJ2-5; TRBD1 matches 8 bases. The length of the CDR3 is 13 residues. V was clipped by 6 bases and J by 5 bases; unmatched bases: 8. Germline loops: CDR1 DFQATT, CDR2 SNEGSKA (reference sequence). The CDR3 here is CSATDRGYETQYF. CDR3 nucleotides: TGCAGTGCAACCGACAGGGGATACGAGACCCAGTACTTC.

To note about this clonotype: This may be a read error, as it is one base from a much larger clone. This CDR3 is CSARDRSRTITGYTF. The DNA for the CDR3 is TGCAGTGCTAGAGATCGATCGAGGACAATCACTGGCTACACCTTC. J is TRBJ1-2 and V is TRBV20-1; tentatively, D is TRBD1 (5 bases). The CDR3 runs to 15 residues. Germline V lookup: CDR1 DFQATT, CDR2 SNEGSKA (reference sequence). The V end lost 0 bases, the J end lost 7 bases, and 18 bases lay between the germline ends.

The gene calls are TRBV7-9 and TRBJ2-3; a possible D gene is TRBD2 (5 bases). The germline V gene encodes CDR1 SEHNR and CDR2 FQNEAQ (reference sequence). The CDR3 runs 15 residues. V was clipped by 3 bases and J by 1 base, with 11 bases between them. The CDR3 sequence: CASSFYRGGTDTQYF. As DNA, the CDR3 is TGTGCCAGCAGCTTTTATCGGGGAGGCACAGATACGCAGTATTTT.

To note about this clonotype: A far more abundant clone sits one base away, making this likely a read error. This rearrangement joins TRBV6-6 to TRBJ1-6; 8 bases map to TRBD1. Per germline, CDR1 MNHNY and CDR2 SVGAGI (reference sequence). V was clipped by 7 bases and J by 8 bases; unmatched bases: 7. CDR3 length: 14 amino acids. The CDR3 DNA reads TGTGCCAGCAACCGGGACAGGACATATTCACCCCTCCACTTT. As protein: CASNRDRTYSPLHF.

This clonotype is medium-sized by share. The rearrangement links TRBV19 to TRBJ1-2; D unresolved. The ends were cut back, 1 base at V and 1 base at J, with 7 bases in the middle. The CDR3 length is 14 residues. The V gene's germline CDR1 is LNHDA and CDR2 SQIVND (reference sequence). The CDR3 reads CASSIGYSNYGYTF. The CDR3 DNA is TGTGCCAGTAGTATAGGTTACAGTAACTATGGCTACACCTTC.

This clonotype is medium-sized in the sample. For the CDR3, the DNA is TGTGCCAGCAGTCCCCAAAGGGGTGACACCGGGGAGCTGTTTTTT. Its protein is CASSPQRGDTGELFF. The chain combines TRBV7-9 with TRBJ2-2, with TRBD1 as a possible D gene (5 bases). From germline, CDR1 is SEHNR and CDR2 FQNEAQ (reference sequence). V lost 6 bases to trimming and J lost 3 bases, with 14 bases between them. The CDR3 has 15 amino acids.

As concerns this clonotype: At one of its ends the junction is not consistent with the germline gene, which may arise from a read error. The chain uses TRBV12-3 or TRBV12-4 and TRBJ1-2; D remains ambiguous. This CDR3 is 13 amino acids long. This chain's CDR3 is CTSSVHGPYGYTF. In nucleotides, the CDR3 is TGTACCAGCAGTGTTCACGGACCCTATGGCTACACCTTC.

As to this clonotype: A read error is possible here, since a much larger clone lies one base away. This rearrangement joins TRBV7-2 to TRBJ1-2; the D gene is possibly TRBD1 (5 bases). V lost 6 bases and J lost 8, with 19 bases in between. Germline V lookup: CDR1 SGHTA, CDR2 FQGNSA. CDR3 length equals 14 residues. CDR3 protein: CASRKMAGMGGYTF. As DNA, the CDR3 is TGTGCCAGCAGGAAAATGGCAGGGATGGGAGGCTACACCTTC.

This clonotype showed up just a few times. This chain uses TRBV14 with TRBJ2-3; 7 positions match TRBD2. J lost 4 bases, V lost 4 bases, and 14 bases had no gene match. Looked up from germline, CDR1 is SGHDN and CDR2 is FVKESK. The CDR3 sequence is 17 residues long. This CDR3 reads CASSRLTGGYRADTQYF. DNA for the CDR3: TGTGCCAGCAGCCGCCTTACGGGGGGATATAGGGCAGATACGCAGTATTTT.